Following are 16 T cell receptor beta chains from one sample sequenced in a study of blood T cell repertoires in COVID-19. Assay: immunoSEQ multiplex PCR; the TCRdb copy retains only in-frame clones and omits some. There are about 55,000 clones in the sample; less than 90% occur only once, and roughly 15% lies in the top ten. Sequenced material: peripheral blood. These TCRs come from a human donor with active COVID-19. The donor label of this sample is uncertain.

The CDR3 DNA sequence: TGTGCCAGCAGCCCCTCCACAGGGGCCCTTGGCAATGAGCAGTTCTTC. This sequence encodes CASSPSTGALGNEQFF. J is TRBJ2-1 and V is TRBV7-3; TRBD1 aligns across 7 bases. After removal of 5 bases from V and 6 bases from J, the junction contained 13 bases not matched to a gene. There are 16 residues in the CDR3. Germline V gene lookup returns CDR1 SGHTA and CDR2 FQGTGA.

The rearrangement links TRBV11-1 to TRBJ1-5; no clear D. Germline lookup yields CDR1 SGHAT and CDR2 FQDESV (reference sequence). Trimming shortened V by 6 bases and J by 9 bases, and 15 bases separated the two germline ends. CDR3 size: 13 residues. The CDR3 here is CASSSDGLGPQHF. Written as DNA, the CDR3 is TGTGCCAGCAGTTCGGACGGACTCGGGCCCCAGCATTTT. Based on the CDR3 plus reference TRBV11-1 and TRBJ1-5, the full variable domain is EAEVAQSPRYKITEKSQAVAFWCDPISGHATLYWYRQILGQGPELLVQFQDESVVDDSQLPKDRFSAERLKGVDSTLKIQPAELGDSAMYLCASSSDGLGPQHFGDGTRLSIL.

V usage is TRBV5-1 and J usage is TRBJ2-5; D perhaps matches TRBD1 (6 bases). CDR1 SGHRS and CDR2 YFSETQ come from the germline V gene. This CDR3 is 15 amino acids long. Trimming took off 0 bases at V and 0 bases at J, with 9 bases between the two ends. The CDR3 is CASSLDGQYQETQYF. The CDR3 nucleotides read TGCGCCAGCAGCTTGGACGGACAGTACCAAGAGACCCAGTACTTC.

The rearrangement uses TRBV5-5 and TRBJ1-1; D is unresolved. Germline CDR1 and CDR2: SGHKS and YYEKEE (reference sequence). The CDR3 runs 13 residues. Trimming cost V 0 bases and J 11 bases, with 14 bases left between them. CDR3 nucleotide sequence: TGTGCCAGCAGCTTGGAGGGATACGAGCGGGCTTTCTTT. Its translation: CASSLEGYERAFF.

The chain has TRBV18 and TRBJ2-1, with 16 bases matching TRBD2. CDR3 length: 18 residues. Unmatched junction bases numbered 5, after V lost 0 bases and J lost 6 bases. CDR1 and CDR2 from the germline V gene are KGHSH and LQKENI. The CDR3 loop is CASSPPGLAGGQGNEQFF. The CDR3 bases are TGTGCCAGCTCACCACCGGGACTAGCGGGGGGGCAGGGCAATGAGCAGTTCTTC.

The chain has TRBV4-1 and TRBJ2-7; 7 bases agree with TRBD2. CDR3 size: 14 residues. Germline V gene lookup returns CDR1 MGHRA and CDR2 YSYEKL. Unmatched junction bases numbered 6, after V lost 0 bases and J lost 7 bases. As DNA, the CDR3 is TGCGCCAGCAGCCAAGAGGTGCTAGCGGATGAGCAGTACTTC. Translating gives CASSQEVLADEQYF.

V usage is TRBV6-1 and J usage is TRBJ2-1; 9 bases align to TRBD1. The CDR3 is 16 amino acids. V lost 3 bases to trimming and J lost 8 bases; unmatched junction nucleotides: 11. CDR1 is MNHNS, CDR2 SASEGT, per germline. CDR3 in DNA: TGTGCCAGCAGTGACCGGACAGGGGACGGTTTCTATGAGCAGTTCTTC. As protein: CASSDRTGDGFYEQFF.

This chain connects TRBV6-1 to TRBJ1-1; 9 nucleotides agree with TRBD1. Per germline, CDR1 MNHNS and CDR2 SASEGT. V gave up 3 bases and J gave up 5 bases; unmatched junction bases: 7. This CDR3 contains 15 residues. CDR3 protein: CASSERDRVGTEAFF. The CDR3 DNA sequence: TGTGCCAGCAGTGAGAGGGACAGGGTAGGGACTGAAGCTTTCTTT.

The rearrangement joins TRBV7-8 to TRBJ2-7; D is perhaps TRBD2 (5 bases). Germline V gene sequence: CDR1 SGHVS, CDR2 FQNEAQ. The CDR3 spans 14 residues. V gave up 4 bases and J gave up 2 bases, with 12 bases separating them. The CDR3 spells CASSSRTEAYEQYF. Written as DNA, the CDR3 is TGTGCCAGCAGCTCCCGGACGGAGGCCTACGAGCAGTACTTC.

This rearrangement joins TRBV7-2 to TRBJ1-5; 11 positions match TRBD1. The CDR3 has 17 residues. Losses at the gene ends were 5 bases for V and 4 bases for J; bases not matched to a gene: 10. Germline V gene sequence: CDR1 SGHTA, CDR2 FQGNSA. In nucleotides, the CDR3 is TGTGCCAGCAGCGCGGCTTACGGGACAGGGGGGAATCAGCCCCAGCATTTT. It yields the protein CASSAAYGTGGNQPQHF. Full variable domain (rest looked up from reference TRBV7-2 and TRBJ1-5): GAGVSQSPSNKVTEKGKDVELRCDPISGHTALYWYRQSLGQGLEFLIYFQGNSAPDKSGLPSDRFSAERTGGSVSTLTIQRTQQEDSAVYLCASSAAYGTGGNQPQHFGDGTRLSIL.

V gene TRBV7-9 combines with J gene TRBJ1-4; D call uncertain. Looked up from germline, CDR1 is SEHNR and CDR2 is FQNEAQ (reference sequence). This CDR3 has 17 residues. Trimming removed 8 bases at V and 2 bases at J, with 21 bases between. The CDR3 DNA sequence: TGTGCCAGCCGTGATGCGGGGAGGTTTTCGACTAATGAAAAACTGTTTTTT. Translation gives CASRDAGRFSTNEKLFF.

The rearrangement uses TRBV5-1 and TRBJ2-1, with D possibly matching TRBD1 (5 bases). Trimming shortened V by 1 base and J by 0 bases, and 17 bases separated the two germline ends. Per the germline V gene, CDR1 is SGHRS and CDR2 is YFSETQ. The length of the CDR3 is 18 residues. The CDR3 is CASSLRGQGLSSYNEQFF. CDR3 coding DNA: TGCGCCAGCAGCTTGAGGGGCCAGGGCTTAAGCTCCTACAATGAGCAGTTCTTC.

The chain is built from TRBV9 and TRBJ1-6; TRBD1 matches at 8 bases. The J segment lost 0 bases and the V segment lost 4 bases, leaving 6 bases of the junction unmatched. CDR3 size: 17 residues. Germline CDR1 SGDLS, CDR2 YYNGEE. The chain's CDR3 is CASSPRGQVSYNSPLHF. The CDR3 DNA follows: TGTGCCAGCAGCCCAAGGGGACAGGTCTCCTATAATTCACCCCTCCACTTT.

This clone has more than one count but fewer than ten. The CDR3 DNA sequence: TGCGCCAGCAGCCAGGACAGGGGTTTGGAGTATCAGCCCCAGCATTTT. It encodes CASSQDRGLEYQPQHF. This chain joins TRBV4-3 and TRBJ1-5; TRBD1 matches at 9 bases. V was pared by 3 bases and J by 5 bases, with 8 bases of the junction left unmatched. The V gene's germline CDR1 is LGHNA and CDR2 YSLEER. This CDR3 is built from 16 residues.

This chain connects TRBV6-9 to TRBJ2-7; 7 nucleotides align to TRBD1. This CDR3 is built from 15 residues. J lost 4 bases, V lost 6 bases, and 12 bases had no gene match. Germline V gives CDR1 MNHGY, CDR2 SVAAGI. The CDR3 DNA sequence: TGTGCCAGCAGCCCCGGGACAGAGGGGGATTACGAGCAGTACTTC. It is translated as CASSPGTEGDYEQYF.

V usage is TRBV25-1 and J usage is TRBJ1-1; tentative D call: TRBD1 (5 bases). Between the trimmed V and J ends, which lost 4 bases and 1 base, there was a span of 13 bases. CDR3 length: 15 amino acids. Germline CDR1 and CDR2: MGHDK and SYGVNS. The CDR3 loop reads CASSGRQLRNTEAFF. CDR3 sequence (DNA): TGTGCCAGCAGTGGCCGACAGCTAAGGAACACTGAAGCTTTCTTT. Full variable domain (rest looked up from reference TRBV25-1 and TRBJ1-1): EADIYQTPRYLVIGTGKKITLECSQTMGHDKMYWYQQDPGMELHLIHYSYGVNSTEKGDLSSESTVSRIRTEHFPLTLESARPSHTSQYLCASSGRQLRNTEAFFGQGTRLTVV.